The 7 T cell receptor beta chains listed next were all sequenced from one sample in a study of CD8 T cells in ankylosing spondylitis. MiXCR was run by TCRdb on the 5' RACE reads, yielding one entry per CDR3 protein. The data show around 99,000 distinct CDR3 sequences, with 8.8% seen just once and roughly 5.6% held by the top ten. Sequenced: blood, either unsorted or a sorted T cell fraction (not recorded which). Receptors originate from a male donor with ankylosing spondylitis or in good health (not recorded which).

This clonotype was seen at least ten times. The chain combines TRBV28 with TRBJ2-7; 8 bases are a match to TRBD1. There are 13 residues in the CDR3. V trimming: 4 bases; J trimming: 5 bases; junction bases outside the gene matches: 4. The germline V gene has CDR1 MDHEN and CDR2 SYDVKM. The CDR3 DNA is TGTGCCAGCAGTTCAGGGGGCAGAGACGAGCAGTACTTC. It yields the protein CASSSGGRDEQYF.

This clonotype was counted ten times or more. The DNA for the CDR3 is TGTGCCAGCAGCTCATCGGCGGTTTATGGCTACACCTTC. This translates into CASSSSAVYGYTF. The chain combines TRBV11-2 with TRBJ1-2, with D uncertain. The CDR3 has 13 amino acids. Germline V gene sequence: CDR1 SGHAT, CDR2 FQNNGV. V was trimmed by 4 bases and J by 5 bases, leaving 11 bases between them.

The chain uses TRBV27 and TRBJ1-2, with D tentatively TRBD1 (5 bases). This CDR3 region has 14 residues. V lost 5 bases to trimming and J lost 8 bases, with 18 bases between them. CDR1 and CDR2 (germline): MNHEY, SMNVEV (reference sequence). This CDR3 is CASSRALRGEGYTF. The CDR3 DNA sequence: TGTGCCAGCAGTCGTGCTCTGCGGGGGGAAGGCTACACCTTC.

The table lists this clonotype with many counts. The rearrangement links TRBV7-6 to TRBJ2-7; TRBD1 is a possible D gene (5 bases). V was clipped by 0 bases and J by 5 bases, with 5 bases between them. Germline CDR1 and CDR2: SGHVS and FNYEAQ. This CDR3 is 12 amino acids long. Here the CDR3 DNA reads TGTGCCAGCAGCTTAGCGGGGCACGAGCAGTACTTC. Amino acids: CASSLAGHEQYF.

This clonotype was counted ten times or more. The V and J genes are TRBV28 and TRBJ2-1; a possible D gene is TRBD2 (7 bases). Trimming left V 5 bases short and J 7 bases short, with 24 bases between. Germline V gene sequence: CDR1 MDHEN, CDR2 SYDVKM. The CDR3 has 17 residues. The CDR3 DNA reads TGTGCCAGCAGTCCCCTCTCGATGTGGGGGGGCAGGAATGAGCAGTTCTTC. Protein: CASSPLSMWGGRNEQFF.

This clonotype was counted many times. J is TRBJ1-5 and V is TRBV20-1; 7 bases map to TRBD1. The CDR3 runs 15 residues. Losses at the gene ends were 1 base for V and 4 bases for J; bases not matched to a gene: 7. In germline, CDR1 is DFQATT, CDR2 SNEGSKA (reference sequence). Here the CDR3 DNA reads TGCAGTGCTAGAGGGCCCAGGGGGGAGAATCAGCCCCAGCATTTT. It is translated as CSARGPRGENQPQHF.

This clonotype has a count of ten or more. The V gene is TRBV20-1, the J gene TRBJ2-7, with 9 bases that match TRBD1. V shed 8 bases and J 3 bases; nucleotides not matched to a gene: 5. This CDR3 is 12 amino acids long. CDR1 DFQATT and CDR2 SNEGSKA come from the germline V gene (reference sequence). The CDR3 reads CSRQGGGYEQYF. The CDR3 bases are TGCAGTCGACAGGGGGGTGGCTACGAGCAGTACTTC.